These 32 T cell receptor beta chains originate from one sample sequenced in a study of blood T cell repertoires in COVID-19. Profiling relied on immunoSEQ multiplex PCR, and the TCRdb table lists in-frame clones only, not all of them. The sample lists around 150,000 clones, 80% to 90% occurring once. The sample consisted of peripheral blood. The receptors were gathered from a human donor in a cohort sampled during active COVID-19.

This clone was picked up a small number of times. The J gene is TRBJ2-7, the V gene TRBV19; TRBD1 might be the D (6 bases). The V gene's germline CDR1 is LNHDA and CDR2 SQIVND (reference sequence). V lost 5 bases to trimming and J lost 0 bases, with 14 bases between them. The CDR3 has 15 amino acids. CDR3 DNA sequence: TGTGCCAGTAGTTTCTCAGGGGAGAGCTCCTACGAGCAGTACTTC. Translation gives CASSFSGESSYEQYF.

The gene calls are TRBV28 and TRBJ1-1; 9 bases match TRBD1. The V gene's germline CDR1 is MDHEN and CDR2 SYDVKM. After removal of 4 bases from V and 10 bases from J, the junction contained 10 bases not matched to a gene. The CDR3 has 14 amino acids. The CDR3 DNA reads as TGTGCCAGCAGTTCCAGGGACAGGGCGGGCGGAGCTTTCTTT. Protein product: CASSSRDRAGGAFF.

Only a few counts were recorded for this clone. The rearrangement joins TRBV9 to TRBJ2-3, with 14 bases matching TRBD2. Germline-derived CDR1 and CDR2 are SGDLS and YYNGEE. Losses at the gene ends were 3 bases for V and 5 bases for J; bases not matched to a gene: 2. The CDR3 contains 15 residues. In nucleotides, the CDR3 is TGTGCCAGCAGCGCCGGGACTAGCGGGAGAGATACGCAGTATTTT. Protein sequence: CASSAGTSGRDTQYF.

The genes are TRBV11-2 and TRBJ2-5; 13 bases match TRBD2. CDR3 size: 17 residues. Germline values: CDR1 SGHAT, CDR2 FQNNGV. V lost 1 base and J lost 1; bases outside the gene matches: 3. The DNA of the CDR3 is TGTGCCAGCAGCTTAGTGGGACTAGCGGGGTCCCAAGAGACCCAGTACTTC. It is translated as CASSLVGLAGSQETQYF.

This rearrangement joins TRBV11-2 to TRBJ1-5, with a possible D match to TRBD1 (6 bases). Germline CDR1 and CDR2: SGHAT and FQNNGV. Trimming took 5 bases from V and 7 from J, leaving 15 bases between them. This CDR3 has 14 residues. CDR3 nucleotide sequence: TGTGCCAGCAGCCGGGCGGGGGCAGGCCAGCCCCAGCATTTT. It specifies CASSRAGAGQPQHF.

The V call is TRBV7-3, the J call TRBJ2-1, with 10 bases matching TRBD2. The CDR3 is 16 residues long. V shed 5 bases and J 6 bases; nucleotides not matched to a gene: 10. CDR1 is SGHTA and CDR2 is FQGTGA in the germline V gene. CDR3 nucleotide sequence: TGTGCCAGCAGCGTTCAAGGGAGCGGGAGGGCCAATGAGCAGTTCTTC. It encodes CASSVQGSGRANEQFF.

This clone occurred a few times. This chain uses TRBV18 with TRBJ2-1; D unresolved. The CDR3 is 16 amino acids. Germline V CDR1 and CDR2: KGHSH, LQKENI. Trimming shortened V by 1 base and J by 0 bases, and 10 bases separated the two germline ends. The CDR3 protein is CASSPLALSSYNEQFF. CDR3 sequence (DNA): TGTGCCAGCTCACCACTCGCCTTGAGCTCCTACAATGAGCAGTTCTTC.

This clone was counted a few times. The V call is TRBV30, the J call TRBJ1-3; TRBD1 is a possible D gene (5 bases). The CDR3 covers 14 residues. Trimming took off 1 base at V and 2 bases at J, with 9 bases between the two ends. The V gene's germline CDR1 is GTSNPN and CDR2 SVGIG (reference sequence). CDR3 region: CAWSAGSPGNTIYF. The CDR3 DNA follows: TGTGCCTGGAGTGCAGGGTCGCCTGGAAACACCATATATTTT.

The chain employs TRBV10-3 and TRBJ1-1, with D maybe TRBD1 (6 bases). Trimming removed 6 bases from V and 5 bases from J, with 16 bases in between. The CDR3 length is 14 residues. Germline CDR1 ENHRY, CDR2 SYGVKD. In nucleotides, the CDR3 is TGTGCCATCAGCCTCAGACAGGAAAGTACTGAAGCTTTCTTT. Protein sequence: CAISLRQESTEAFF.

The chain carries TRBV7-9 and TRBJ2-7, with 7 bases fitting TRBD1. CDR1 is SEHNR, CDR2 FQNEAQ, per germline (reference sequence). Trimming took 4 bases from V and 5 from J; bases not matched to a gene: 8. The CDR3 is 14 residues long. CDR3 protein: CASSYSQTGDEQYF. For the CDR3, the DNA is TGTGCCAGCAGCTACTCCCAAACAGGGGACGAGCAGTACTTC.

V gene TRBV6-2 or TRBV6-3 combines with J gene TRBJ2-5; D ambiguous. V lost 2 bases and J 7 bases, leaving 14 bases between the germline ends. Germline V gives CDR1 MNHEY, CDR2 SVGEGT. The CDR3 runs to 14 residues. The CDR3 protein is CASSYPDVGRTQYF. In DNA form, the CDR3 reads TGTGCCAGCAGTTACCCCGACGTGGGCAGGACCCAGTACTTC.

The chain uses TRBV10-1 and TRBJ1-4; a possible D gene is TRBD1 (6 bases). The germline V and J ends were trimmed by 4 bases and 1 base, with 7 bases remaining between them. Per the germline V gene, CDR1 is WNHNN and CDR2 is SYGVQD (reference sequence). This CDR3 contains 14 residues. For the CDR3, the DNA is TGCGCCAGCAGTGGAGGGGGAACTAATGAAAAACTGTTTTTT. Translation: CASSGGGTNEKLFF.

This clone was recorded once. The chain couples TRBV30 to TRBJ1-5; D may be TRBD1 (6 bases). There are 17 residues in the CDR3. V shed 1 base and J shed 6 bases, with 22 bases lying between them. CDR1 is GTSNPN and CDR2 is SVGIG in the germline V gene (reference sequence). The CDR3 protein is CAWSDRRTDTHPQPQHF. The CDR3 nucleotides read TGTGCCTGGAGTGACCGAAGGACAGACACCCACCCTCAGCCCCAGCATTTT.

This clone was observed once. V and J are TRBV25-1 and TRBJ1-1, with 8 bases aligning to TRBD1. The CDR3 totals 16 residues. Germline CDR1 MGHDK, CDR2 SYGVNS. The V and J ends lost 2 bases and 6 bases, in that order; junction bases with no gene match: 11. CDR3 loop: CASSENRDRKGPEAFF. The CDR3 DNA follows: TGTGCCAGCAGTGAAAATCGGGACAGGAAAGGGCCTGAAGCTTTCTTT. The full variable domain, rest sourced from reference TRBV25-1 and TRBJ1-1, is EADIYQTPRYLVIGTGKKITLECSQTMGHDKMYWYQQDPGMELHLIHYSYGVNSTEKGDLSSESTVSRIRTEHFPLTLESARPSHTSQYLCASSENRDRKGPEAFFGQGTRLTVV.

The rearrangement links TRBV19 to TRBJ1-1; D is perhaps TRBD1 (6 bases). Trimming left V 4 bases short and J 4 bases short, with 13 bases between. The CDR3 runs 14 residues. The V gene's germline CDR1 is LNHDA and CDR2 SQIVND (reference sequence). CDR3 coding DNA: TGTGCCAGTAGTACGAGGACAGCTACCACTGAAGCTTTCTTT. This encodes CASSTRTATTEAFF.

This chain connects TRBV2 to TRBJ1-1, with a weak D call TRBD1 (5 bases). This CDR3 region has 14 residues. The V gene lost 3 bases and the J gene lost 4 bases, with 12 bases spanning the gap. CDR1 SNHLY and CDR2 FYNNEI come from the germline V gene. The CDR3 bases are TGTGCCAGCAGTGACCGCAGGGCCGCCACTGAAGCTTTCTTT. It is translated as CASSDRRAATEAFF.

The CDR3 sequence is CASSLGGMSNQPQHF. The CDR3 nucleotides are TGTGCCAGCAGTTTGGGGGGTATGAGCAATCAGCCCCAGCATTTT. This chain uses TRBV6-6 with TRBJ1-5; D may be TRBD1 (5 bases). Trimming removed 4 bases at V and 1 base at J, with 11 bases between. CDR3 size: 15 residues. Looked up from germline, CDR1 is MNHNY and CDR2 is SVGAGI (reference sequence).

This rearrangement joins TRBV30 to TRBJ2-7; 10 bases map to TRBD2. Trimming removed 0 bases from V and 7 bases from J; junction bases left unmatched: 12. Germline CDR1 reads GTSNPN; CDR2 reads SVGIG (reference sequence). This CDR3 contains 16 residues. CDR3 nucleotide sequence: TGTGCCTGGAGTGTGAAGCGGGGGGGCCCCCCTAATGAGCAGTACTTC. Its translation: CAWSVKRGGPPNEQYF. The whole variable domain, remainder taken from reference TRBV30 and TRBJ2-7, is SQTIHQWPATLVQPVGSPLSLECTVEGTSNPNLYWYRQAAGRGLQLLFYSVGIGQISSEVPQNLSASRPQDRQFILSSKKLLLSDSGFYLCAWSVKRGGPPNEQYFGPGTRLTVT.

The chain uses TRBV21-1 and TRBJ2-1; the D call TRBD2 from the table was never checked on the DNA. TRBV21-1 is a pseudogene segment. The CDR3 contains 14 residues. The CDR3 DNA sequence: TGTGCCAGCAGCAACGGACTAGACTACAATGAGCAGTTCTTC. It translates to CASSNGLDYNEQFF.

This chain connects TRBV28 to TRBJ1-1; D not resolved. The germline V and J ends were trimmed by 7 bases and 1 base, with 13 bases remaining between them. CDR3 length: 14 amino acids. CDR1 and CDR2 from the germline V gene are MDHEN and SYDVKM. The CDR3 reads CASTYSGRNTEAFF. Here the CDR3 DNA reads TGTGCCAGCACCTACAGCGGCCGGAACACTGAAGCTTTCTTT.

The V call is TRBV19, the J call TRBJ2-1, with TRBD1 identical over 7 bases. V lost 5 bases to trimming and J lost 4 bases; unmatched junction nucleotides: 17. This CDR3 region has 18 residues. Looked up from germline, CDR1 is LNHDA and CDR2 is SQIVND (reference sequence). The CDR3 here is CASSPRAQGVKAYNEQFF. DNA for the CDR3: TGTGCCAGTAGTCCGCGGGCCCAGGGGGTCAAGGCTTACAATGAGCAGTTCTTC.

The gene calls are TRBV5-6 and TRBJ2-4; D is unclear. V lost 0 bases, J lost 7 bases, and 8 bases lay in between. CDR1 and CDR2 from the germline V gene are SGHDT and YYEEEE. The CDR3 is made up of 13 amino acids. CDR3 nucleotides: TGTGCCAGCAGCTTGGCTGGGCCTAACATTCAGTACTTC. It translates to CASSLAGPNIQYF.

The CDR3 loop reads CASSFGTAYEQYF. The CDR3 DNA reads TGTGCCAGCAGCTTCGGGACAGCCTACGAGCAGTACTTC. This chain links TRBV7-6 with TRBJ2-7, with 7 nucleotides matching TRBD1. The CDR3 contains 13 residues. Germline V gene data show CDR1 as SGHVS and CDR2 as FNYEAQ. J lost 2 bases, V lost 3 bases, and 1 base had no gene match.

The chain uses TRBV9 and TRBJ1-1; D is perhaps TRBD1 (5 bases). The length of the CDR3 is 14 residues. V lost 3 bases and J 5 bases, leaving 14 bases between the germline ends. From germline, CDR1 is SGDLS and CDR2 YYNGEE. CDR3 nucleotides: TGTGCCAGCAGCGCAGGGACTGCGGGGACTGAAGCTTTCTTT. Residues: CASSAGTAGTEAFF.

The chain uses TRBV30 and TRBJ2-5, with TRBD1 identical over 8 bases. Per germline, CDR1 GTSNPN and CDR2 SVGIG (reference sequence). The CDR3 runs to 15 residues. V lost 0 bases and J lost 7; bases outside the gene matches: 10. CDR3 in amino acids: CAWSVQRTGYWTQYF. DNA for the CDR3: TGTGCCTGGAGTGTACAGAGGACAGGGTATTGGACCCAGTACTTC.

The V call is TRBV27, the J call TRBJ1-2; 9 nucleotides match TRBD1. J was trimmed by 6 bases and V by 4 bases; bases with no gene match: 3. The CDR3 is 13 residues long. Germline V gene data show CDR1 as MNHEY and CDR2 as SMNVEV (reference sequence). CDR3 DNA: TGTGCCAGCAGTTGGACAGGGGATAATGGCTACACCTTC. It specifies CASSWTGDNGYTF.

The rearrangement joins TRBV29-1 to TRBJ2-3, with TRBD2 as a possible D gene (5 bases). CDR1 and CDR2 (germline): SQVTM, ANQGSEA. V was pared by 3 bases and J by 0 bases, with 13 bases between. The CDR3 has 15 residues. The CDR3 DNA follows: TGCAGCGTTGAGAAACTAGGGCCTAGCACAGATACGCAGTATTTT. Amino acids: CSVEKLGPSTDTQYF.

The rearrangement joins TRBV5-6 to TRBJ2-7; TRBD2 matches at 8 bases. CDR3 length: 16 residues. V lost 4 bases, J lost 2 bases, and 11 bases stayed unmatched. Germline V CDR1 and CDR2: SGHDT, YYEEEE. The CDR3 is CASSLFGTRGTYEQYF. The DNA of the CDR3 is TGTGCCAGCAGCCTATTCGGGACTAGAGGCACCTACGAGCAGTACTTC.

The J gene is TRBJ2-1, the V gene TRBV28; 10 bases fit TRBD2. This CDR3 spans 16 amino acids. J was trimmed by 7 bases and V by 5 bases; bases with no gene match: 11. Germline V gene data show CDR1 as MDHEN and CDR2 as SYDVKM. Written as DNA, the CDR3 is TGTGCCAGCAGTGACCAGAAGCGGGGGGGTCGTAATGAGCAGTTCTTC. Protein sequence: CASSDQKRGGRNEQFF.

This chain connects TRBV9 to TRBJ1-6; TRBD1 matches 12 bases. Trimming cost V 4 bases and J 5 bases; bases outside gene matches: 4. This CDR3 region has 16 residues. Germline CDR1 and CDR2: SGDLS and YYNGEE. The CDR3 DNA reads as TGTGCCAGCAGCAGGGACAGGGGGCTCGATAATTCACCCCTCCACTTT. This gives the protein CASSRDRGLDNSPLHF.

This clone was counted between two and nine times. Different DNA sequences within this sample yield the same CDR3. The chain carries TRBV12-3 or TRBV12-4 and TRBJ1-1; TRBD1 is a possible D gene (5 bases). Between the trimmed V and J ends, which lost 5 bases and 1 base, there was a span of 8 bases. The CDR3 is made up of 13 amino acids. CDR3 in amino acids: CASSPTGNTEAFF. CDR3 in DNA: TGTGCCAGCAGTCCTACAGGGAACACTGAAGCTTTCTTT.

This chain links TRBV7-2 with TRBJ1-2; TRBD1 aligns across 9 bases. CDR3 length equals 13 residues. Germline CDR1 and CDR2: SGHTA and FQGNSA. V gave up 5 bases and J gave up 10 bases; unmatched junction bases: 8. Written as DNA, the CDR3 is TGTGCCAGCAGCGCCGGGACAGGGATGGTCTACACCTTC. It encodes CASSAGTGMVYTF.